One sample yielded the 10 T cell receptor beta chains listed below, sequenced in a study of molecular identifiers for immune sequencing clone quantification. One entry per CDR3 protein, called by TCRdb with MiXCR from the PCR reads. The data hold 490,000 or so distinct CDR3 sequences, with around 21% observed a single time. The sequencing input was naive CD8+ T cells from blood, with Jurkat cell RNA spiked in. Described subset: FACS-sorted CD8+CD4-CCR7+CD45RA+ naive T cells. These receptors all stem from a human donor in good health. Some libraries in this study had Jurkat cell RNA spiked in.

The chain couples TRBV11-2 to TRBJ2-3; D gene unclear. The V gene lost 0 bases and the J gene lost 1 base, with 11 bases spanning the gap. Germline CDR1 reads SGHAT; CDR2 reads FQNNGV. This CDR3 region has 16 residues. The CDR3 region is CASSLEWVTGTDTQYF. The CDR3, as DNA: TGTGCCAGCAGCTTAGAATGGGTGACCGGCACAGATACGCAGTATTTT.

To note about this clonotype: This clone may be a read error of a much larger clone one base away. The genes are TRBV7-9 and TRBJ1-1; TRBD1 aligns across 8 bases. The V gene end was trimmed by 5 bases and the J gene end by 5 bases; junction bases not matched to a gene: 13. The CDR3 runs to 16 residues. From germline, CDR1 is SEHNR and CDR2 FQNEAQ (reference sequence). The CDR3 loop is CASSLGQGGLVTEAFF. The CDR3 DNA sequence: TGTGCCAGCAGCCTCGGACAGGGCGGGCTCGTGACTGAAGCTTTCTTT.

The V and J genes are TRBV30 and TRBJ2-2, with D tentatively TRBD1 (6 bases). CDR3 length: 15 residues. Trimming took 1 base from V and 2 from J, leaving 11 bases between them. Germline CDR1 is GTSNPN and CDR2 is SVGIG (reference sequence). CDR3 loop: CAWSAGTYNTGELFF. The CDR3 DNA reads as TGTGCCTGGAGTGCCGGGACATATAACACCGGGGAGCTGTTTTTT. Filled out from reference TRBV30 and TRBJ2-2, the complete variable domain reads SQTIHQWPATLVQPVGSPLSLECTVEGTSNPNLYWYRQAAGRGLQLLFYSVGIGQISSEVPQNLSASRPQDRQFILSSKKLLLSDSGFYLCAWSAGTYNTGELFFGEGSRLTVL.

This chain joins TRBV12-3 or TRBV12-4 and TRBJ2-7; D unclear. There are 18 residues in the CDR3. Between the trimmed V and J ends, which lost 5 bases and 2 bases, there was a span of 25 bases. CDR3 in amino acids: CASSAQTPAAALAYEQYF. The CDR3, as DNA: TGTGCCAGCAGTGCCCAAACCCCCGCGGCCGCTCTGGCCTACGAGCAGTACTTC.

This clonotype occurred many times. This chain links TRBV7-8 with TRBJ1-4; D unclear. V was cut by 2 bases and J by 8 bases, with 15 bases left in between. This CDR3 region has 15 residues. Germline V gene data show CDR1 as SGHVS and CDR2 as FQNEAQ. The DNA of the CDR3 is TGTGCCAGCAGCTTAAGTGTGGAAGGGAAGGAAAAACTGTTTTTT. Translation gives CASSLSVEGKEKLFF.

This clonotype was counted a few times. CDR3 loop: CATSEKTGQEAFF. The CDR3 nucleotides read TGTGCCACCAGTGAGAAGACAGGGCAAGAAGCTTTCTTT. The rearrangement joins TRBV24-1 to TRBJ1-1; 7 nucleotides align to TRBD1. The V gene end was trimmed by 4 bases and the J gene end by 8 bases; junction bases not matched to a gene: 6. Germline V gene lookup returns CDR1 KGHDR and CDR2 SFDVKD. The CDR3 spans 13 residues.

As regards this clonotype: A much bigger clone sits one base away, suggesting this may be a read error. This rearrangement joins TRBV10-3 to TRBJ2-2; maybe TRBD1 (5 bases). Germline assignment: CDR1 ENHRY and CDR2 SYGVKD. This CDR3 is 14 amino acids long. The CDR3 DNA is TGTGTCATCAGTGACTTACAGGATCCCGGGGAGCTGTTTTTT. Protein sequence: CVISDLQDPGELFF.

J is TRBJ2-7 and V is TRBV7-2; no firm D call. There are 16 residues in the CDR3. The ends were cut back, 1 base at V and 0 bases at J, with 13 bases in the middle. The germline CDR1 and CDR2 sequences are SGHTA and FQGNSA. CDR3 in DNA: TGTGCCAGCAGCTTAGATGCAGGCGATAGCTCCTACGAGCAGTACTTC. It codes for CASSLDAGDSSYEQYF.

Of note for this clonotype: This may stem from a read error, because a much larger clone lies one nucleotide away. V and J are TRBV7-2 and TRBJ2-7, with D uncertain. Germline V gives CDR1 SGHTA, CDR2 FQGNSA. The CDR3 extends over 15 amino acids. The V end was cut by 1 base, the J end by 2 bases, with 12 bases between. In nucleotides, the CDR3 is TGTGCCAGCAGCTTAGGGAGATTCATCGCCTACGAGCAGTACTTC. Protein sequence: CASSLGRFIAYEQYF.

About this clonotype: A junction end diverges from the germline sequence, so it may reflect a read error. This sequence joins TRBV19 and TRBJ1-6; D is possibly TRBD1 (5 bases). The CDR3 sequence is 15 residues long. Germline-derived CDR1 and CDR2 are LNHDA and SQIVND (reference sequence). CDR3 DNA sequence: TGTGCCAGTAATATAGGGACTTACGGAAATTCACCCCTCCACTTT. Its protein product is CASNIGTYGNSPLHF.